The sequence of this T cell receptor (beta chain) was determined in a study of cytotoxic CD8 clonotypes in ibrutinib-treated CLL. As for the study in general: Following treatment for a median roughly twelve months, range 6 to 36, response samples were then taken.

A note on this clone: Antigen specificity is unknown.

Germline assignment: CDR1 MGHRA and CDR2 YSYEKL. V was clipped by 4 bases and J by 4 bases; unmatched bases: 6. This CDR3 is built from 14 residues. The study, taken as a whole, reports: At baseline, clonality was higher than in age-matched healthy donors and correlated with CD8+ counts.

Assay used: immunoSEQ multiplex PCR; TCRdb lists only in-frame clones, some missing. The sample holds tens of thousands of clones; roughly 50% are singletons and the top ten take around 21%. The chain links TRBV4-1 to TRBJ1-2, with 7 bases matching TRBD1. The source of this sequence is a human donor with chronic lymphocytic leukemia. The sample consisted of PBMCs, taken after 24 months of ibrutinib treatment. The CDR3, as DNA: TGCGCCAGCAGCCCGGGGACAGTGGGCTATGGCTACACCTTC. It yields the protein CASSPGTVGYGYTF.